The present entry profiles one TCR beta chain with its context. The target antigen is unknown. Clones were sequenced by immunoSEQ multiplex PCR, and TCRdb holds only the in-frame ones, with some missing. Found here are tens of thousands of clones, over 80% of them singletons; the top ten hold approximately 2%. This sample was included in a study of T cells in localized non-small cell lung cancer. In germline, CDR1 is SGHNT, CDR2 YYREEE (reference sequence). V lost 2 bases, J lost 0 bases, and 12 bases lay in between. The CDR3 is 16 amino acids. Findings and limits, study-wide: Patients showing higher blood T cell density tended to see longer overall survival. Tumor trailed uninvolved adjacent lung in T cell clonality, which peaked there. Owing to sequencing of a solitary tumor region, heterogeneity cannot be discounted. Within adjacent lung there appeared a median roughly 60 of the top 100 tumor clones.

The sequencing used peripheral blood, collected before any cancer treatment. This rearrangement joins TRBV5-4 to TRBJ1-3, with a weak D call TRBD1 (5 bases). This receptor was identified in a female donor older than 55 with stage I lung adenocarcinoma. The chain's CDR3 is CASSLTTAFSGNTIYF. DNA for the CDR3: TGTGCCAGCAGCTTAACGACAGCTTTCTCTGGAAACACCATATATTTT.